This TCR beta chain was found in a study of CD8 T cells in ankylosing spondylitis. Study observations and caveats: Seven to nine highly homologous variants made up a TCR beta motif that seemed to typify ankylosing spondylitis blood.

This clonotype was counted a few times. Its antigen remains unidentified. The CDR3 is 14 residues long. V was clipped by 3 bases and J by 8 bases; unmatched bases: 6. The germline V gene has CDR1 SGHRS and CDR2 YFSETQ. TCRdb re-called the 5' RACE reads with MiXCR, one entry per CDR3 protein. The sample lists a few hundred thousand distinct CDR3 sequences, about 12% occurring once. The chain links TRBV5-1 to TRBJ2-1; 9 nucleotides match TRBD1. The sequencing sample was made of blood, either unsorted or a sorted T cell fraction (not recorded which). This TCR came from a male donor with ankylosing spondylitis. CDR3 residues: CASSSGQGMDEQFF. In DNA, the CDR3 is TGCGCCAGCAGCTCTGGACAGGGGATGGATGAGCAGTTCTTC.